This paragraph reports one T cell receptor beta chain. Its cognate antigen is unknown. TCRdb keeps only in-frame clones here, not all; method: immunoSEQ multiplex PCR. The profile shows some 150,000 clones, 70% to 90% of them singletons. This record belongs to a study of T cell responses to AZD1222 COVID-19 vaccine. Study outcomes and limitations: The donors showed a predominance of white British ancestry and of females, with possible underestimation of clonal diversity. No day 14 peak samples; only post-peak repertoires were characterized.

The CDR3 loop spans 16 amino acids. Germline CDR1 reads SGHRS; CDR2 reads YFSETQ. J was trimmed by 7 bases and V by 4 bases; bases with no gene match: 8. This specimen was peripheral blood, taken 28 days after the second AZD1222 dose. The chain uses TRBV5-1 and TRBJ2-1; 13 bases align to TRBD2. This TCR derives from an adult who received the AZD1222 COVID-19 vaccine. The CDR3 reads CASSNVPGLAGNEQFF. The CDR3, as DNA: TGCGCCAGCAGCAACGTGCCGGGACTAGCGGGAAATGAGCAGTTCTTC.